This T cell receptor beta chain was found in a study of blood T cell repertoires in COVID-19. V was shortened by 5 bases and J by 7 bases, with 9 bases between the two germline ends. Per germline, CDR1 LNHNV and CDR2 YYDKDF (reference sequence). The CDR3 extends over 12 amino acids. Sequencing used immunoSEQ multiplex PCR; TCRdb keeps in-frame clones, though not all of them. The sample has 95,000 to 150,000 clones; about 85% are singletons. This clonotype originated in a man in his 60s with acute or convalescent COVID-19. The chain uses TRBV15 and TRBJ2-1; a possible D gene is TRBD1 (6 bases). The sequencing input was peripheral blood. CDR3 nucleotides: TGTGCCACCAGCCAGGGGACGAATGAGCAGTTCTTC. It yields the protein CATSQGTNEQFF.